This T cell receptor beta chain was identified in a study of blood T cell repertoires in COVID-19. Turning to the study itself: Samples came from the United States, Italy and Spain, spanning acute and convalescent COVID-19. T cells, B-cell-depleted T cells, or PBMCs provided the cDNA or gDNA that served as material.

This CDR3 has 13 amino acids. Germline trimming cut 6 bases from V and 5 bases from J; bases unmatched to any gene: 5. Original processing notes: Reference gene primer amplification in the assay estimated nucleated cell counts. Some clones are missing from TCRdb's copy, which holds only in-frame ones; the method was immunoSEQ multiplex PCR. V and J calls and clone size are as listed in that table; D and trimming were resolved from the DNA. The sample yields 200,000 to 300,000 clones, around 92% seen once. This receptor was identified in a person between 18 and 35 years old with COVID-19, enrolled during active disease. This chain joins TRBV12-3 or TRBV12-4 and TRBJ1-2, with 8 bases aligning to TRBD1. The sample consisted of peripheral blood. The CDR3 sequence: CASSPDRDYGYTF. DNA of the CDR3: TGTGCCAGCAGCCCGGACAGGGATTATGGCTACACCTTC.